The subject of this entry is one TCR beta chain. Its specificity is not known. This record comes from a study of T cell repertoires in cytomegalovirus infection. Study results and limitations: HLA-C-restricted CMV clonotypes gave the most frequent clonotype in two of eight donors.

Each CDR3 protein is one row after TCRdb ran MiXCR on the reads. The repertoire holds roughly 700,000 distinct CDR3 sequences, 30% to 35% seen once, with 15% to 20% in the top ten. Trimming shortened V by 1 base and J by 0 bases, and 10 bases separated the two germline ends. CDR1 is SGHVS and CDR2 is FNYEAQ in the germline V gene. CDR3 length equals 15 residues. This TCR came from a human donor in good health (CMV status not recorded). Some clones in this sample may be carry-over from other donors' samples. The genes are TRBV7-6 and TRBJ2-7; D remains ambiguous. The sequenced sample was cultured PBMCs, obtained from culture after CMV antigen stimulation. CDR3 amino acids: CASSLDSEPSYEQYF. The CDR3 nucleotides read TGTGCCAGCAGCTTAGACTCCGAGCCCTCCTACGAGCAGTACTTC. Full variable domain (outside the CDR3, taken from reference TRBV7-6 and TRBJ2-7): GAGVSQSPRYKVTKRGQDVALRCDPISGHVSLYWYRQALGQGPEFLTYFNYEAQQDKSGLPNDRFSAERPEGSISTLTIQRTEQRDSAMYRCASSLDSEPSYEQYFGPGTRLTVT.